The next 21 T cell receptor beta chains were all read from a single sample in a study of blood T cell repertoires in COVID-19. Profiling relied on immunoSEQ multiplex PCR, and the TCRdb table lists in-frame clones only, not all of them. The table lists about 160,000 clones, less than 85% of them singletons. Sequencing input: peripheral blood. All receptors derive from a human donor with acute or convalescent COVID-19. The donor label of this sample is uncertain.

The chain uses TRBV28 and TRBJ2-5; 14 bases align to TRBD2. The CDR3 contains 15 residues. Germline V gene lookup returns CDR1 MDHEN and CDR2 SYDVKM. The V segment lost 4 bases and the J segment 4 bases; nucleotides outside the gene matches: 2. CDR3 nucleotide sequence: TGTGCCAGCAGTTCAGGACTAGCGGGAGGAGAGACCCAGTACTTC. Protein product: CASSSGLAGGETQYF.

This clone was counted only a few times. V gene TRBV6-5 combines with J gene TRBJ1-5; a weak D match, TRBD1 (6 bases). The CDR3 is 15 residues long. The ends were cut back, 7 bases at V and 0 bases at J, with 13 bases in the middle. Per germline, CDR1 MNHEY and CDR2 SVGAGI. The CDR3 sequence: CASKADRYSNQPQHF. As DNA, the CDR3 is TGTGCCAGCAAGGCCGACAGGTATAGCAATCAGCCCCAGCATTTT.

The V gene is TRBV28, the J gene TRBJ1-3; 7 bases match TRBD1. This CDR3 is built from 14 residues. J was trimmed by 8 bases and V by 7 bases; bases with no gene match: 11. The V gene's germline CDR1 is MDHEN and CDR2 SYDVKM. CDR3 DNA: TGTGCCAGCACCGTGGACAGGCGCGGGTACACCATATATTTT. Protein product: CASTVDRRGYTIYF.

The V and J genes are TRBV24-1 and TRBJ2-1; D ambiguous. Looked up from germline, CDR1 is KGHDR and CDR2 is SFDVKD. This CDR3 spans 14 amino acids. V was shortened by 5 bases and J by 8 bases, with 15 bases between the two germline ends. The CDR3 bases are TGTGCCACCAGTGGGCCCGCCAACCGCCATGAGCAGTTCTTC. Translated, it gives CATSGPANRHEQFF.

The J gene is TRBJ1-1, the V gene TRBV5-1, with no clear D. The length of the CDR3 is 13 residues. In germline, CDR1 is SGHRS, CDR2 YFSETQ. V was cut by 0 bases and J by 6 bases, with 9 bases left in between. CDR3 in DNA: TGCGCCAGCAGCTTGGAACACGGGTCTGAAGCTTTCTTT. Translated: CASSLEHGSEAFF. The variable domain in full, with the rest retrieved from reference TRBV5-1 and TRBJ1-1, is KAGVTQTPRYLIKTRGQQVTLSCSPISGHRSVSWYQQTPGQGLQFLFEYFSETQRNKGNFPGRFSGRQFSNSRSEMNVSTLELGDSALYLCASSLEHGSEAFFGQGTRLTVV.

The J gene is TRBJ1-6, the V gene TRBV18, with TRBD1 matching 7 bases. The CDR3 totals 15 residues. Germline CDR1 and CDR2: KGHSH and LQKENI. Trimming removed 4 bases from V and 10 bases from J; junction bases left unmatched: 10. The CDR3: CASSLPGQRRSPLHF. The CDR3 nucleotides are TGTGCCAGCTCACTGCCGGGACAGAGGCGGTCACCCCTCCACTTT.

V is TRBV30 and J is TRBJ2-6; D is ambiguous. The germline CDR1 and CDR2 sequences are GTSNPN and SVGIG (reference sequence). This CDR3 comprises 15 residues. V dropped 2 bases and J dropped 0 bases, with 8 bases sitting between them. The CDR3 DNA is TGTGCCTGGAGTCGTGACTTCTCTGGGGCCAACGTCCTGACTTTC. Translating it yields CAWSRDFSGANVLTF.

V usage is TRBV6-5 and J usage is TRBJ1-1; the D is unclear. This CDR3 has 12 amino acids. V lost 7 bases and J lost 8, with 14 bases in between. Germline lookup yields CDR1 MNHEY and CDR2 SVGAGI. CDR3 in amino acids: CASTKRTGEAFF. CDR3 DNA sequence: TGTGCCAGCACTAAGAGGACGGGGGAAGCTTTCTTT.

This chain joins TRBV18 and TRBJ1-4; D is unresolved. The CDR3 consists of 14 residues. V lost 2 bases to trimming and J lost 2 bases, with 6 bases between them. From germline, CDR1 is KGHSH and CDR2 LQKENI. The CDR3 region has the DNA TGTGCCAGCTCACCAGAGAGGACTAATGAAAAACTGTTTTTT. Residues: CASSPERTNEKLFF. The full variable domain, its missing parts supplied by reference TRBV18 and TRBJ1-4, is NAGVMQNPRHLVRRRGQEARLRCSPMKGHSHVYWYRQLPEEGLKFMVYLQKENIIDESGMPKERFSAEFPKEGPSILRIQQVVRGDSAAYFCASSPERTNEKLFFGSGTQLSVL.

CDR3 region: CAWSALTGNQPQHF. CDR3 bases: TGTGCCTGGAGTGCCCTGACTGGGAATCAGCCCCAGCATTTT. The chain recombines TRBV30 with TRBJ1-5; D remains unclear. Trimming left V 1 base short and J 4 bases short, with 11 bases between. CDR1 is GTSNPN, CDR2 SVGIG, per germline (reference sequence). The CDR3 covers 14 residues.

The rearrangement joins TRBV18 to TRBJ1-3; D might be TRBD1 (6 bases). The V and J ends lost 3 bases and 4 bases respectively, with 25 bases between them. The CDR3 has 19 amino acids. Germline CDR1 reads KGHSH; CDR2 reads LQKENI. The CDR3: CASSPNTLSQGLRGNTIYF. The CDR3 DNA is TGTGCCAGCTCACCGAACACTCTTTCACAGGGATTGAGAGGAAACACCATATATTTT.

The rearrangement uses TRBV2 and TRBJ2-4; D gene uncertain. V shed 4 bases and J shed 6 bases, with 19 bases lying between them. Germline V gives CDR1 SNHLY, CDR2 FYNNEI. The CDR3 is 16 amino acids. The CDR3 region has the DNA TGTGCCAGCAGTGCGCAGGCTCCCACTGACGGAAACATTCAGTACTTC. Its translation: CASSAQAPTDGNIQYF.

On this clone: A junction boundary mismatches the germline segment, possibly from a read error. The chain joins TRBV6-1 to TRBJ1-2; D gene uncertain. The CDR3 is 10 residues long. Germline CDR1 is MNHNS and CDR2 is SASEGT. CDR3 nucleotides: TGTGCCAGCAGTGACCGGAGGAGATGGTTC. Amino acids: CASSDRRRWF.

This clone was observed once. The chain is built from TRBV4-2 and TRBJ2-7, with 9 nucleotides matching TRBD1. The CDR3 runs to 13 residues. Per the germline V gene, CDR1 is LGHNA and CDR2 is YNFKEQ. CDR3 nucleotides: TGTGCTATAAGGGGACAGGGAACTTCGGGGCAGTACTTC. Translated: CAIRGQGTSGQYF.

The gene calls are TRBV30 and TRBJ1-1, with a possible D match to TRBD1 (6 bases). The germline V gene encodes CDR1 GTSNPN and CDR2 SVGIG (reference sequence). V lost 0 bases and J 1 base, leaving 9 bases between the germline ends. CDR3 length: 14 residues. Here the CDR3 DNA reads TGTGCCTGGAGTGTACAGGGTAGGAACACTGAAGCTTTCTTT. Translating gives CAWSVQGRNTEAFF.

The CDR3 loop is CASSLASGLVNTGELFF. The CDR3 coding sequence is TGCGCCAGCAGCTTGGCCAGTGGACTCGTGAACACCGGGGAGCTGTTTTTT. The rearrangement uses TRBV5-1 and TRBJ2-2, with a weak D call TRBD2 (5 bases). The CDR3 length is 17 residues. V was clipped by 0 bases and J by 1 base, with 13 bases between them. CDR1 is SGHRS and CDR2 is YFSETQ in the germline V gene.

The chain recombines TRBV29-1 with TRBJ2-3; 7 positions match TRBD1. CDR3 length equals 14 residues. CDR1 SQVTM and CDR2 ANQGSEA come from the germline V gene. V trimming: 6 bases; J trimming: 1 base; junction bases outside the gene matches: 7. This CDR3 is CSVSPGQRTDTQYF. CDR3 DNA sequence: TGCAGCGTATCCCCGGGACAGCGCACAGATACGCAGTATTTT.

The gene calls are TRBV5-1 and TRBJ1-1; D is unclear. The CDR3 runs to 15 residues. Per the germline V gene, CDR1 is SGHRS and CDR2 is YFSETQ. The V end was cut by 1 base, the J end by 0 bases, with 10 bases between. Here the CDR3 DNA reads TGCGCCAGCAGCTTGCAACCGGGGATGAACACTGAAGCTTTCTTT. It yields the protein CASSLQPGMNTEAFF. Drawing the rest from reference TRBV5-1 and TRBJ1-1, the complete variable domain is KAGVTQTPRYLIKTRGQQVTLSCSPISGHRSVSWYQQTPGQGLQFLFEYFSETQRNKGNFPGRFSGRQFSNSRSEMNVSTLELGDSALYLCASSLQPGMNTEAFFGQGTRLTVV.

The chain carries TRBV18 and TRBJ1-1; TRBD1 matches 11 bases. Trimming took 1 base from V and 0 from J; bases not matched to a gene: 4. Germline loops: CDR1 KGHSH, CDR2 LQKENI. The CDR3 is 17 amino acids. CDR3 in amino acids: CASSPRDRGAMNTEAFF. Here the CDR3 DNA reads TGTGCCAGCTCACCACGGGACAGGGGGGCCATGAACACTGAAGCTTTCTTT.

The chain uses TRBV7-2 and TRBJ1-2; TRBD1 matches at 7 bases. Germline CDR1 and CDR2: SGHTA and FQGNSA. This CDR3 has 15 amino acids. J gave up 6 bases and V 4 bases, and 11 bases lay outside the gene matches. CDR3 region: CASSSLTGRLNGYTF. The CDR3 region has the DNA TGTGCCAGCAGCTCCCTGACAGGGAGGTTAAATGGCTACACCTTC.

The chain recombines TRBV7-9 with TRBJ1-3, with D uncertain. V shed 5 bases and J shed 0 bases, with 17 bases lying between them. Looked up from germline, CDR1 is SEHNR and CDR2 is FQNEAQ (reference sequence). CDR3 size: 17 residues. In DNA form, the CDR3 reads TGTGCCAGCAGCCCAGGTCGCATCGGGGTCTCTGGAAACACCATATATTTT. The encoded protein is CASSPGRIGVSGNTIYF.